This TCR beta chain was recovered during a study of T cell responses to AZD1222 COVID-19 vaccine. Broader study findings: Researchers report vaccine-associated CD4 TCRs spanning spike, with dominance at 160-218 and 743-854. Spike-specific TCR depth and breadth grew after two AZD1222 doses.

Of note for this clone: No antigen is known for it.

The germline V gene encodes CDR1 SGDLS and CDR2 YYNGEE. This CDR3 has 15 amino acids. Trimming at V came to 4 bases and at J to 8 bases, leaving 6 bases not matched to a gene. The data were produced by immunoSEQ multiplex PCR, yet TCRdb's version contains in-frame clones alone and is incomplete. The repertoire has 95,000 to 100,000 clones, around 90% of them found once; the top ten carry roughly 26%. The chain joins TRBV9 to TRBJ2-1; 13 bases agree with TRBD2. Sequenced here: peripheral blood, sampled on day 0 of AZD1222 vaccination. This receptor was obtained from an adult in good health. CDR3 residues: CASSLGLAGDYEQFF. DNA of the CDR3: TGTGCCAGCAGCCTCGGACTAGCGGGAGATTATGAGCAGTTCTTC.